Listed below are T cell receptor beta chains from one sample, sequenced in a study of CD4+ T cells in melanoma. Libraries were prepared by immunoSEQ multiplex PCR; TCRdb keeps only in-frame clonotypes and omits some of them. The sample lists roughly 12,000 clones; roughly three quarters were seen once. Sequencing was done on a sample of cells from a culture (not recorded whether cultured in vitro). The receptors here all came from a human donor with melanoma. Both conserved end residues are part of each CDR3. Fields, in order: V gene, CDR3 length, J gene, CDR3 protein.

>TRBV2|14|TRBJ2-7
CARGPGQGWYEQYF
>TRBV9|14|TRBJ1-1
CASSVGNGVTEAFF
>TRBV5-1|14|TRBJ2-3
CASLRGGSTDTQYF
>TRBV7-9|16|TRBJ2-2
CASSLGGTANTGELFF
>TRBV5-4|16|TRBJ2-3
CASSFSAGGRTDTQYF
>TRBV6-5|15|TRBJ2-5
CASSRAGTAGETQYF
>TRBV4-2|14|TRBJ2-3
CASSQLEVGGTQYF
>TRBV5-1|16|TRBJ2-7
CASRSERGRPSDEQYF
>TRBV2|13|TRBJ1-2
CASTGAGGYGYTF
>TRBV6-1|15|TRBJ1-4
CASSEPTGGNEKLFF
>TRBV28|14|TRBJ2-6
CASSLPAGANVLTF
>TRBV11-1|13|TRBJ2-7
CASSLSAPYEQYF
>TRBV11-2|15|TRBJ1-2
CASTLVGALGPGYTF
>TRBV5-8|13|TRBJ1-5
CASSLEPWQPQHF
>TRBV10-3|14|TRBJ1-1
CAIKKVQGSTEAFF
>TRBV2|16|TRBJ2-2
CASSPKRLANTGELFF
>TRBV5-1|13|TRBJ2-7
CASSLDQAGGQYF
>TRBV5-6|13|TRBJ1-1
CASRFTANTEAFF
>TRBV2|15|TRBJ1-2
CASHLGQAGFYGYTF
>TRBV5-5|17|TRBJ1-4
CASRTGITARTNEKLFF
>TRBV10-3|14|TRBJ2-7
CAIRGQGAVSEQYF
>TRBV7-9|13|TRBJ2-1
CASSFGSLNEQFF
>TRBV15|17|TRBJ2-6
CATSRDVGFSGANVLTF
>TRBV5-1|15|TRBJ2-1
CASSLRQSSYNEQFF
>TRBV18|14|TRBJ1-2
CASSSESGAYGYTF
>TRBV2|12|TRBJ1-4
CASSLKGEKLFF
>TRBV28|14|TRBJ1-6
CASSSPGRPSPLHF
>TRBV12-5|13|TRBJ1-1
CASGFLANTEAFF
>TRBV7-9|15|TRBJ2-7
CASSPRLGHPYEQYF
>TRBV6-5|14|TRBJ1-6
CASSYSPQSSPLHF
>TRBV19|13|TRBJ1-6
CASSRSFYSPLHF
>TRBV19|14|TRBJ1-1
CASSMKPGRLGAFF
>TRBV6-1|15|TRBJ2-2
CASSHRRGDTGELFF
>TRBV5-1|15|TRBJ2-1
CASRRPGGTYNEQFF
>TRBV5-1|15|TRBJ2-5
CASSTEGLAGETQYF
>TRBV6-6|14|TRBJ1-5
CASSPRQRNQPQHF
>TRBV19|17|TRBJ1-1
CASSKQGTGAKNTEAFF
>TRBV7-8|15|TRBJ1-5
CASSLVRGTNQPQHF
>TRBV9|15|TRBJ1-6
CASSVSGTGDSPLHF
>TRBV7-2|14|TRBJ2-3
CASSSDVGTDTQYF
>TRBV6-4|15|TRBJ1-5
CASSPREGGNQPQHF
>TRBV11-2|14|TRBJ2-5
CASSPALYQETQYF
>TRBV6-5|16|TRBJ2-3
CASSYQGGTGTDTQYF
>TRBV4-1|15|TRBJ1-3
CASSHGRAGGNTIYF
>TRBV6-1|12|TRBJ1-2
CASSARWGGYTF
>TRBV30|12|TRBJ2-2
CAWRQDFGELFF
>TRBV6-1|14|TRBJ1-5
CASERRGRNQPQHF
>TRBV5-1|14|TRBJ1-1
CASSPSRQGAEAFF
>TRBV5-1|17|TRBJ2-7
CASSLGIGRGASYEQYF
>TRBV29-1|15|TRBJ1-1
CSVAPGTGLNTEAFF
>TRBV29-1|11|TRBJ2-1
CSVDVDRGQFF